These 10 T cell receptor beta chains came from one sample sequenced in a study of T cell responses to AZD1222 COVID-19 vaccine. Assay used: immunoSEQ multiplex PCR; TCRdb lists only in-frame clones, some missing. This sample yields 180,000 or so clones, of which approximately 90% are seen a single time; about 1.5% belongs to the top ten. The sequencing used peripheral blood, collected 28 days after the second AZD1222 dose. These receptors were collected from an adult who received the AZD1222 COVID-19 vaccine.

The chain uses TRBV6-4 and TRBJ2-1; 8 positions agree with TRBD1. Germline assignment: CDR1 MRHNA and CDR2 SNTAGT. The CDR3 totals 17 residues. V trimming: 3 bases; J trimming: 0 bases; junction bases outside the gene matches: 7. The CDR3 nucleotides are TGTGCCAGCAGTGATCCCACAGGGGGTAGCTCCTACAATGAGCAGTTCTTC. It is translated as CASSDPTGGSSYNEQFF.

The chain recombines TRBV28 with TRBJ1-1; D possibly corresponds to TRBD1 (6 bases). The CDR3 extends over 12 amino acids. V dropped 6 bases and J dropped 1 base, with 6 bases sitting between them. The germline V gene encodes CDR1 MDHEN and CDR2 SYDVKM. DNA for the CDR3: TGTGCCAGCAGGGACAGGAACACTGAAGCTTTCTTT. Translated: CASRDRNTEAFF.

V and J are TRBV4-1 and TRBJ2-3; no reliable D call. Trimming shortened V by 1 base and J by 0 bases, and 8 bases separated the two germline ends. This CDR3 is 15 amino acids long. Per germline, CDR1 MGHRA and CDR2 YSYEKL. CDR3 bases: TGCGCCAGCAGCCAAGTTGTCGCCAGCACAGATACGCAGTATTTT. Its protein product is CASSQVVASTDTQYF.

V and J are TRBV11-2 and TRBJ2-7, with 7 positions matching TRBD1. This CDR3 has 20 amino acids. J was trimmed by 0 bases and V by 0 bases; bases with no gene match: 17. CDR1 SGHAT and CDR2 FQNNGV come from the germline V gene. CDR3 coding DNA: TGTGCCAGCAGCTTAGATGGGACAGAGGGGTCCGCAGCCTACTCCTACGAGCAGTACTTC. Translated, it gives CASSLDGTEGSAAYSYEQYF. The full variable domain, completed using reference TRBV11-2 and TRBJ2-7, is EAGVAQSPRYKIIEKRQSVAFWCNPISGHATLYWYQQILGQGPKLLIQFQNNGVVDDSQLPKDRFSAERLKGVDSTLKIQPAKLEDSAVYLCASSLDGTEGSAAYSYEQYFGPGTRLTVT.

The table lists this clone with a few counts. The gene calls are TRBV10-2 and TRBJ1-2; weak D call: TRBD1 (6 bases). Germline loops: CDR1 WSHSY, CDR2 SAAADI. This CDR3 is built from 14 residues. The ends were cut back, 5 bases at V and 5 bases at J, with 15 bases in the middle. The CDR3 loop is CASSPATGWYGYTF. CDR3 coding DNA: TGCGCCAGCAGTCCAGCAACAGGGTGGTATGGCTACACCTTC.

CDR3 DNA sequence: TGTGCCAGCAGTCAAACCCCGGGCCTGGGCGGCAATCAGCCCCAGCATTTT. Its translation is CASSQTPGLGGNQPQHF. The rearrangement links TRBV6-6 to TRBJ1-5; D ambiguous. This CDR3 spans 17 amino acids. V gave up 5 bases and J gave up 2 bases, with 19 bases separating them. Germline assignment: CDR1 MNHNY and CDR2 SVGAGI (reference sequence).

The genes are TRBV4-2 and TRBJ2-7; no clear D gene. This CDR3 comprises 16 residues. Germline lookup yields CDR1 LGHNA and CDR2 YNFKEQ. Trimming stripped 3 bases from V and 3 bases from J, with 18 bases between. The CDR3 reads CASSQQGNNEIYEQYF. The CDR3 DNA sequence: TGTGCCAGCAGCCAGCAAGGGAACAATGAGATCTACGAGCAGTACTTC.

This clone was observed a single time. The CDR3 sequence: CASNLDYSNEQYF. CDR3 coding DNA: TGTGCCAGCAACCTTGACTATTCCAACGAGCAGTACTTC. J is TRBJ2-7 and V is TRBV2, with a tentative D call TRBD2 (5 bases). The CDR3 loop spans 13 amino acids. CDR1 SNHLY and CDR2 FYNNEI come from the germline V gene. Trimming stripped 7 bases from V and 5 bases from J, with 15 bases between.

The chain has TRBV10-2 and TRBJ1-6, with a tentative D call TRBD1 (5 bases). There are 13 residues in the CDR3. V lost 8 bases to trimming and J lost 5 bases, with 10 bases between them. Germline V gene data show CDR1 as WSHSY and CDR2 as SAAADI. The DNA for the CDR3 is TGCGCCAGCTGGGGCAGAGATAATTCACCCCTCCACTTT. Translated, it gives CASWGRDNSPLHF.

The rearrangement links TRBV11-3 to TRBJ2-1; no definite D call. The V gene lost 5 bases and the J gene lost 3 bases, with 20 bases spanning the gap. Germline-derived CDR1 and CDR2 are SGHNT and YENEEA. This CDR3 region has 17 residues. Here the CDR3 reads CASSPSDGTFGYNEQFF. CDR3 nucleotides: TGTGCCAGCAGCCCATCGGACGGTACATTTGGCTACAATGAGCAGTTCTTC.